Listed below are T cell receptor beta chains from one sample, sequenced in a study of T cell repertoires in cytomegalovirus infection. One entry per CDR3 protein, called by TCRdb with MiXCR from the reads. The data hold hundreds of thousands of distinct CDR3 sequences, with almost 30% observed a single time. Antigens for these TCRs are unknown. The source material was cultured PBMCs, sampled from culture after CMV antigen stimulation. Receptor source: a human donor in good health (CMV status not recorded). Some clones in this sample may be carry-over from other donors' samples. The CDR3 runs from the conserved cysteine through the conserved F or W. The order of the fields is D gene, V gene, clone size, J gene, CDR3 protein, CDR3 DNA. D genes are given only for firm matches. Size values are once, few and many counts, or a class for expanded clones, and some rows have none.

D gene: TRBD2
V gene: TRBV7-2
clone size: many
J gene: TRBJ2-1
CDR3 protein: CASSLDSGGYNEQFF
CDR3 DNA: TGTGCCAGCAGCTTAGATAGCGGGGGATACAATGAGCAGTTCTTC

D gene: -
V gene: TRBV2
clone size: -
J gene: TRBJ1-4
CDR3 protein: CASSGGRVYGDEKLFF
CDR3 DNA: TGTGCCAGCAGTGGTGGCAGGGTGTACGGCGATGAAAAACTGTTTTTT

D gene: TRBD1
V gene: TRBV7-6
clone size: -
J gene: TRBJ1-6
CDR3 protein: CASSLGTGASPLHF
CDR3 DNA: TGTGCCAGCAGCTTAGGGACAGGGGCTTCACCCCTCCACTTT

D gene: TRBD1
V gene: TRBV29-1
clone size: few
J gene: TRBJ1-5
CDR3 protein: CSVVTGGGQPQHF
CDR3 DNA: TGCAGCGTTGTGACAGGGGGAGGCCAGCCCCAGCATTTT

D gene: TRBD1
V gene: TRBV29-1
clone size: few
J gene: TRBJ1-1
CDR3 protein: CSVPFDRGHEDTEAFF
CDR3 DNA: TGCAGCGTACCATTCGACAGGGGGCATGAGGACACTGAAGCTTTCTTT

D gene: -
V gene: TRBV12-3/TRBV12-4
clone size: few
J gene: TRBJ2-2
CDR3 protein: CASSPSGVGNTGELFF
CDR3 DNA: TGTGCCAGCAGCCCTTCAGGGGTTGGCAACACCGGGGAGCTGTTTTTT

D gene: TRBD1
V gene: TRBV12-5
clone size: few
J gene: TRBJ1-6
CDR3 protein: CASGYGQGNNSPLHF
CDR3 DNA: TGTGCTAGTGGTTATGGACAGGGTAATAATTCACCCCTCCACTTT

D gene: -
V gene: TRBV15
clone size: -
J gene: TRBJ1-2
CDR3 protein: CATSRDPDSNYGYTF
CDR3 DNA: TGTGCCACCAGCAGAGACCCGGACAGTAACTATGGCTACACCTTC

D gene: TRBD2
V gene: TRBV20-1
clone size: -
J gene: TRBJ2-5
CDR3 protein: CSARVGSGSQETQYF
CDR3 DNA: TGCAGTGCTAGAGTGGGTAGCGGGAGCCAAGAGACCCAGTACTTC

D gene: TRBD1
V gene: TRBV11-3
clone size: once
J gene: TRBJ2-1
CDR3 protein: CASSFGDRGRKDEQFF
CDR3 DNA: TGTGCCAGCAGCTTCGGGGACAGGGGGCGGAAAGATGAGCAGTTCTTC

D gene: TRBD2
V gene: TRBV20-1
clone size: once
J gene: TRBJ2-1
CDR3 protein: CSAIHSGGAGNEQFF
CDR3 DNA: TGCAGTGCGATCCATAGCGGGGGGGCCGGCAATGAGCAGTTCTTC

D gene: -
V gene: TRBV19
clone size: few
J gene: TRBJ2-7
CDR3 protein: CASSVQALAEQYF
CDR3 DNA: TGTGCCAGTAGTGTACAGGCCCTGGCCGAGCAGTACTTC

D gene: -
V gene: TRBV9
clone size: -
J gene: TRBJ2-1
CDR3 protein: CASSEGPGHAYNEQFF
CDR3 DNA: TGTGCCAGCAGCGAGGGACCGGGACACGCCTACAATGAGCAGTTCTTC

D gene: TRBD2
V gene: TRBV6-8
clone size: -
J gene: TRBJ2-7
CDR3 protein: CASSPSGSPYEQYF
CDR3 DNA: TGTGCCAGCAGCCCCAGCGGGAGTCCCTACGAGCAGTACTTC

D gene: -
V gene: TRBV7-3
clone size: few
J gene: TRBJ2-3
CDR3 protein: CASSPSGDPISDTQYF
CDR3 DNA: TGTGCCAGCAGCCCCTCAGGGGACCCGATCTCAGATACGCAGTATTTT

D gene: -
V gene: TRBV6-1
clone size: few
J gene: TRBJ2-1
CDR3 protein: CASSEAGRDEQFF
CDR3 DNA: TGTGCCAGCAGTGAAGCAGGGCGGGATGAGCAGTTCTTC

D gene: TRBD1
V gene: TRBV20-1
clone size: few
J gene: TRBJ1-5
CDR3 protein: CSARARTGGGQPQHF
CDR3 DNA: TGCAGTGCTAGAGCTAGGACAGGGGGCGGACAGCCCCAGCATTTT

D gene: TRBD2
V gene: TRBV7-6
clone size: few
J gene: TRBJ2-7
CDR3 protein: CASSLVAGAYEQYF
CDR3 DNA: TGTGCCAGCAGCTTAGTGGCGGGAGCGTACGAGCAGTACTTC

D gene: -
V gene: TRBV7-3
clone size: -
J gene: TRBJ2-6
CDR3 protein: CASSFQEVNVLTF
CDR3 DNA: TGTGCCAGCAGCTTTCAGGAGGTCAACGTCCTGACTTTC

D gene: -
V gene: TRBV2
clone size: few
J gene: TRBJ1-5
CDR3 protein: CASTGGQVNQPQHF
CDR3 DNA: TGTGCCAGCACCGGAGGACAAGTCAATCAGCCCCAGCATTTT